The 23 T cell receptor beta chains in this list originate from one sample, sequenced in a study of blood T cell repertoires in COVID-19. Profiled with immunoSEQ multiplex PCR; TCRdb holds only in-frame clones, not every one. The profile shows about 47,000 clones, around 92% of them singletons. Sequencing was performed on peripheral blood. These receptors were obtained from an older man with active or convalescent COVID-19.

The chain recombines TRBV3-1 (or the pseudogene TRBV3-2) with TRBJ2-7; 11 bases map to TRBD1. After removal of 6 bases from V and 3 bases from J, the junction contained 7 bases not matched to a gene. Germline V gives CDR1 LGHDT, CDR2 YNNKEL (reference sequence). There are 15 residues in the CDR3. The CDR3 loop is CASSPRTGGFYEQYF. CDR3 DNA: TGTGCCAGCAGTCCTCGGACAGGGGGCTTCTACGAGCAGTACTTC.

This clone was found once. The rearrangement uses TRBV5-1 and TRBJ2-7; D is perhaps TRBD1 (5 bases). Germline-derived CDR1 and CDR2 are SGHRS and YFSETQ. V was pared by 4 bases and J by 5 bases, with 16 bases between. This CDR3 has 14 amino acids. CDR3 protein: CASSGQGFSHEQYF. CDR3 bases: TGCGCCAGCAGCGGGCAGGGTTTTTCCCACGAGCAGTACTTC.

The J gene is TRBJ2-3, the V gene TRBV6-1, with TRBD1 matching over 8 bases. Germline V CDR1 and CDR2: MNHNS, SASEGT. The CDR3 spans 20 residues. J was trimmed by 0 bases and V by 0 bases; bases with no gene match: 14. CDR3 sequence (DNA): TGTGCCAGCAGTGAAGCTTGGAGGACAGGGTTGGGGACTAGCACAGATACGCAGTATTTT. Translated: CASSEAWRTGLGTSTDTQYF.

V and J are TRBV5-1 and TRBJ1-6; 8 bases line up with TRBD1. V was pared by 0 bases and J by 8 bases, with 16 bases of the junction left unmatched. The CDR3 covers 19 residues. Germline CDR1 is SGHRS and CDR2 is YFSETQ. The CDR3 region has the DNA TGCGCCAGCAGCTTGGTTACGGTGGCAGGGGGCGTCTTGGATTCACCCCTCCACTTT. Translated, it gives CASSLVTVAGGVLDSPLHF.

This clone turned up a few times. This chain links TRBV7-3 with TRBJ2-7, with D possibly matching TRBD1 (5 bases). CDR1 and CDR2 from the germline V gene are SGHTA and FQGTGA. This CDR3 spans 13 amino acids. Trimming pared 5 bases from V and 6 bases from J, leaving 14 bases between. The CDR3 sequence: CASSRNNQGEQYF. The CDR3 coding sequence is TGTGCCAGCAGCAGAAATAATCAGGGCGAGCAGTACTTC.

This CDR3 is CASSQDRWTGRAHF. The CDR3 nucleotides are TGTGCCAGCAGCCAAGATCGATGGACAGGCCGTGCGCACTTT. This chain links TRBV3-1 (or the pseudogene TRBV3-2) with TRBJ1-6, with TRBD1 matching over 7 bases. CDR1 is LGHDT and CDR2 is YNNKEL in the germline V gene (reference sequence). V lost 0 bases, J lost 19 bases, and 12 bases stayed unmatched. The CDR3 covers 14 residues.

The chain is built from TRBV28 and TRBJ2-3, with no clear D. The CDR3 runs 11 residues. Per germline, CDR1 MDHEN and CDR2 SYDVKM. The V end lost 8 bases, the J end lost 7 bases, and 10 bases lay between the germline ends. DNA for the CDR3: TGTGCCAGCCTTAGTGCGAATACGCAGTATTTT. Its translation: CASLSANTQYF.

By frequency in the sample, this clone is medium-sized. The gene calls are TRBV15 and TRBJ2-7, with unresolved D. V shed 4 bases and J shed 0 bases, with 10 bases lying between them. This CDR3 contains 14 residues. The germline V gene has CDR1 LNHNV and CDR2 YYDKDF (reference sequence). The CDR3 region is CATSKNTGSYEQYF. The DNA of the CDR3 is TGTGCCACCAGCAAGAATACTGGCTCCTACGAGCAGTACTTC.

The chain is built from TRBV19 and TRBJ1-1, with no clear D. This CDR3 is built from 14 residues. Trimming took 7 bases from V and 0 from J, leaving 12 bases between them. Looked up from germline, CDR1 is LNHDA and CDR2 is SQIVND (reference sequence). This CDR3 is CASTELIVNTEAFF. CDR3 DNA: TGTGCCAGTACCGAGTTGATCGTGAACACTGAAGCTTTCTTT.

This chain connects TRBV4-1 to TRBJ2-3; 11 positions agree with TRBD1. Germline lookup yields CDR1 MGHRA and CDR2 YSYEKL. V trimming: 6 bases; J trimming: 1 base; junction bases outside the gene matches: 6. The CDR3 length is 16 residues. Here the CDR3 reads CASSRGQGVRTDTQYF. CDR3 coding DNA: TGCGCCAGCAGTAGGGGACAGGGGGTCCGCACAGATACGCAGTATTTT.

The V call is TRBV11-2, the J call TRBJ1-4; 7 bases agree with TRBD1. CDR3 length: 14 residues. The V segment lost 6 bases and the J segment 4 bases; nucleotides outside the gene matches: 5. The germline gives CDR1 SGHAT, CDR2 FQNNGV. The CDR3 DNA reads as TGTGCCAGCAGACCGGGACAGAATAATGAAAAACTGTTTTTT. Its protein product is CASRPGQNNEKLFF.

The chain joins TRBV30 to TRBJ2-7, with 9 positions matching TRBD2. The V and J ends lost 5 bases and 2 bases, in that order; junction bases with no gene match: 7. CDR1 and CDR2 (germline): GTSNPN, SVGIG (reference sequence). This CDR3 has 14 residues. The CDR3 coding sequence is TGTGCCTGGCCGCCGCGGACTAGCGCCTACGAGCAGTACTTC. Residues: CAWPPRTSAYEQYF.

This sequence joins TRBV5-4 and TRBJ2-3; 15 bases are shared with TRBD2. CDR1 is SGHNT, CDR2 YYREEE, per germline (reference sequence). The junction had 7 bases not matched to a gene; V was cut back by 4 bases and J by 1 base. The CDR3 contains 18 residues. The CDR3 DNA is TGTGCCAGCAGCACCGGGACTAGCGGGGGGTATCGCACAGATACGCAGTATTTT. This encodes CASSTGTSGGYRTDTQYF.

The chain employs TRBV5-1 and TRBJ2-1; D perhaps matches TRBD1 (5 bases). Per germline, CDR1 SGHRS and CDR2 YFSETQ. This CDR3 contains 13 residues. V lost 4 bases and J 7 bases, leaving 12 bases between the germline ends. CDR3 nucleotide sequence: TGCGCCAGCAGCACAGGACGCAAAAATGAGCAGTTCTTC. It encodes CASSTGRKNEQFF.

The J gene is TRBJ2-7, the V gene TRBV4-1; D might be TRBD1 (5 bases). The V end lost 1 base, the J end lost 3 bases, and 13 bases lay between the germline ends. This CDR3 is 15 amino acids long. The germline gives CDR1 MGHRA, CDR2 YSYEKL. The CDR3 DNA reads as TGCGCCAGCAGCCAAGCCCCTCAGGGCCTCTACGAGCAGTACTTC. Translating gives CASSQAPQGLYEQYF.

The chain has TRBV27 and TRBJ2-1; D is perhaps TRBD2 (6 bases). From germline, CDR1 is MNHEY and CDR2 SMNVEV (reference sequence). This CDR3 has 16 residues. V was pared by 2 bases and J by 14 bases, with 25 bases between. CDR3 sequence: CASSLNAGGIPLREFF. CDR3 nucleotide sequence: TGTGCCAGCAGTTTAAATGCGGGCGGGATCCCCTTGAGGGAGTTCTTC.

The genes are TRBV28 and TRBJ1-2; the match to TRBD1 covers 11 bases. The V gene's germline CDR1 is MDHEN and CDR2 SYDVKM. With V trimmed by 2 bases and J by 3 bases, 2 bases remained unmatched. This CDR3 is 15 amino acids long. The DNA for the CDR3 is TGTGCCAGCAGTTTAGGACAGGGGGCATACTATGGCTACACCTTC. Its protein is CASSLGQGAYYGYTF.

The chain links TRBV4-3 to TRBJ2-2, with unresolved D. V was shortened by 5 bases and J by 5 bases, with 12 bases between the two germline ends. Germline V gene sequence: CDR1 LGHNA, CDR2 YSLEER. This CDR3 spans 14 amino acids. The CDR3: CASSWSTGTGELFF. The CDR3 DNA reads TGCGCCAGCAGCTGGAGTACTGGGACCGGGGAGCTGTTTTTT.

This clone has just one count. The chain employs TRBV23-1 and TRBJ1-5; 8 nucleotides line up with TRBD1. TRBV23-1 is flagged as an ORF with uncertain function. Germline trimming cut 1 base from V and 3 bases from J; bases unmatched to any gene: 11. This CDR3 contains 18 residues. The CDR3 loop reads CASSQFSSMDRVNQPQHF. In nucleotides, the CDR3 is TGCGCCAGCAGTCAATTCTCTTCGATGGACAGGGTCAATCAGCCCCAGCATTTT.

In this sample, this clone turned up a few times. The CDR3 loop is CASSHPLGQGGYTF. CDR3 nucleotide sequence: TGCGCCAGCAGCCATCCTCTTGGGCAGGGTGGCTACACCTTC. This chain joins TRBV4-1 and TRBJ1-2; D might be TRBD1 (5 bases). CDR1 and CDR2 from the germline V gene are MGHRA and YSYEKL. The CDR3 covers 14 residues. Trimming shortened V by 3 bases and J by 7 bases, and 15 bases separated the two germline ends.

The chain has TRBV10-3 and TRBJ2-7; 10 nucleotides match TRBD1. Germline trimming cut 10 bases from V and 2 bases from J; bases unmatched to any gene: 5. The CDR3 contains 13 residues. From germline, CDR1 is ENHRY and CDR2 SYGVKD. CDR3 loop: CATKTGGPYEQYF. CDR3 coding DNA: TGTGCCACCAAGACAGGGGGCCCCTACGAGCAGTACTTC.

The chain recombines TRBV6-6 with TRBJ1-5, with 10 bases aligning to TRBD1. The CDR3 totals 15 residues. Germline V gene lookup returns CDR1 MNHNY and CDR2 SVGAGI (reference sequence). The junction had 6 bases not matched to a gene; V was cut back by 6 bases and J by 4 bases. CDR3 in amino acids: CASSQTGGGNQPQHF. CDR3 nucleotide sequence: TGTGCCAGCAGCCAGACAGGGGGCGGGAATCAGCCCCAGCATTTT.

This rearrangement joins TRBV5-5 to TRBJ2-7; 7 bases line up with TRBD1. The V and J ends lost 2 bases and 2 bases, in that order; junction bases with no gene match: 7. CDR3 length: 15 amino acids. CDR1 and CDR2 from the germline V gene are SGHKS and YYEKEE (reference sequence). This chain's CDR3 is CASSFMAGGPYEQYF. CDR3 nucleotide sequence: TGTGCCAGCAGCTTTATGGCAGGGGGACCCTACGAGCAGTACTTC.